This T cell receptor beta chain was captured by sequencing in a study of CD8 T cells in Susac syndrome. Overall study results and limits: As the study acknowledged, the number of individuals in its TCR sequencing and HLA analysis was relatively small.

CDR3 length: 14 residues. Germline values: CDR1 MDHEN, CDR2 SYDVKM. Trimming cost V 8 bases and J 6 bases; bases outside gene matches: 9. With random hexamers, reverse transcription was performed on about 0.5 to 1 ug of RNA. A multiplex approach, immunoSEQ multiplex PCR, amplified TCR beta CDR3 across 54 Vbeta and 13 Jbeta. TCRdb re-analysed the immunoSEQ multiplex PCR reads in MiXCR, keeping a single row per CDR3 protein. Here the sample spans fewer than 350,000 distinct CDR3 sequences, approximately 90% being singletons. Remarks on this clonotype: Its antigen remains unidentified.

TCR beta from blood CD8+ and CD4+ T cells was sequenced. Negative isolation was used for CD8+ and CD4+ T cells and FACS enrichment for TEMRA cells. The rearrangement uses TRBV28 and TRBJ2-2, with 7 bases aligning to TRBD2. Material for sequencing was CD8+ T cells from PBMCs. This TCR came from a human donor with multiple sclerosis. The CDR3 loop is CASAGEDAAGELFF. The CDR3 DNA reads TGTGCCAGCGCGGGGGAAGACGCTGCCGGGGAGCTGTTTTTT.